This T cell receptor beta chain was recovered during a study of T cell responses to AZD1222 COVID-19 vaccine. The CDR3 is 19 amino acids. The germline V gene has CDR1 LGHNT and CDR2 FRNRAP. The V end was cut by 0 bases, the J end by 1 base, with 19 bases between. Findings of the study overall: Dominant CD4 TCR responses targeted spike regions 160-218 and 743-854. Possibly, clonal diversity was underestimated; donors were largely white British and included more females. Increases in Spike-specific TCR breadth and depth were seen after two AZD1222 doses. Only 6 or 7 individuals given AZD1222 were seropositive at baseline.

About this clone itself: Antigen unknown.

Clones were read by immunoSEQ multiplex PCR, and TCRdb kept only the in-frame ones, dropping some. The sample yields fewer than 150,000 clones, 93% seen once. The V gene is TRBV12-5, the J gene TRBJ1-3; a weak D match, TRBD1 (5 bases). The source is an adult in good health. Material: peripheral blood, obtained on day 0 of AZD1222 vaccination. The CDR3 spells CASGLVLLGQPRSGNTIYF. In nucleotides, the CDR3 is TGTGCTAGTGGTTTGGTACTTTTGGGGCAGCCTAGATCTGGAAACACCATATATTTT.